The next 9 T cell receptor beta chains were all read from a single sample in a study of blood T cell repertoires in COVID-19. The assay was immunoSEQ multiplex PCR, and TCRdb's table has in-frame clones only and misses some. Of 250,000 to 400,000 clones listed, more than 90% are singletons. Sequences were obtained from PBMCs or T cells enriched from blood (not recorded which). The receptors stem from a man between 60 and 70 years old who had recovered from COVID-19.

The chain uses TRBV24-1 and TRBJ2-1; 12 nucleotides match TRBD2. The CDR3 spans 17 residues. Germline CDR1 reads KGHDR; CDR2 reads SFDVKD. The J segment lost 9 bases and the V segment lost 3 bases, leaving 11 bases of the junction unmatched. The chain's CDR3 is CATSDHVKTSGSPEQFF. CDR3 DNA: TGTGCCACCAGTGATCATGTCAAGACTAGCGGGAGCCCTGAGCAGTTCTTC.

CDR3 nucleotides: TGTGCCAGCCAGCTTAGCGGGAGTATGACCGAGCAGTACTTC. Its protein is CASQLSGSMTEQYF. J is TRBJ2-7 and V is TRBV18, with 9 nucleotides matching TRBD2. Looked up from germline, CDR1 is KGHSH and CDR2 is LQKENI. V shed 8 bases, J shed 6 bases, and the junction held 11 bases outside the gene matches. The CDR3 contains 14 residues.

In DNA form, the CDR3 reads TGTGCCAGCAGCTTGGGACAAACGGATGGCTACACCTTC. Its protein is CASSLGQTDGYTF. The chain carries TRBV7-9 and TRBJ1-2, with D maybe TRBD1 (6 bases). CDR3 length: 13 residues. Germline values: CDR1 SEHNR, CDR2 FQNEAQ (reference sequence). Trimming shortened V by 3 bases and J by 6 bases, and 11 bases separated the two germline ends. Variable domain in full (rest from reference TRBV7-9 and TRBJ1-2): DTGVSQNPRHKITKRGQNVTFRCDPISEHNRLYWYRQTLGQGPEFLTYFQNEAQLEKSRLLSDRFSAERPKGSFSTLEIQRTEQGDSAMYLCASSLGQTDGYTFGSGTRLTVV.

The DNA for the CDR3 is TGTGCCAGCAGCGTAGAGGGAGGACTAGCGGTCAATGAGCAGTTCTTC. Its protein product is CASSVEGGLAVNEQFF. The rearrangement links TRBV9 to TRBJ2-1; TRBD2 matches at 10 bases. The trim removed 0 bases at V and 6 bases at J, leaving 6 bases unmatched. The CDR3 is 16 residues long. Germline assignment: CDR1 SGDLS and CDR2 YYNGEE.

The chain has TRBV5-6 and TRBJ2-4; D uncertain. The ends were cut back, 5 bases at V and 0 bases at J, with 12 bases in the middle. Germline-derived CDR1 and CDR2 are SGHDT and YYEEEE. The CDR3 extends over 15 amino acids. The CDR3 sequence: CASRAPGLAKNIQYF. CDR3 nucleotides: TGTGCCAGCAGGGCCCCTGGGCTAGCCAAAAACATTCAGTACTTC.

Only a few counts were recorded for this clone. The rearrangement joins TRBV5-1 to TRBJ2-1, with D possibly being TRBD2 (5 bases). The CDR3 is 14 amino acids. Looked up from germline, CDR1 is SGHRS and CDR2 is YFSETQ. The V end lost 0 bases, the J end lost 8 bases, and 12 bases lay between the germline ends. The CDR3 reads CASSLGLISDEQFF. The CDR3 DNA sequence: TGCGCCAGCAGCTTGGGACTAATTTCCGATGAGCAGTTCTTC.

The chain uses TRBV11-2 and TRBJ1-6; tentatively, D is TRBD1 (6 bases). The CDR3 is made up of 15 amino acids. V was trimmed by 2 bases and J by 5 bases, leaving 10 bases between them. The germline CDR1 and CDR2 sequences are SGHAT and FQNNGV. CDR3 sequence reads: CASSLTGTNNSPLHF. In DNA form, the CDR3 reads TGTGCCAGCAGCTTAACCGGGACAAATAATTCACCCCTCCACTTT. The whole variable domain, remainder taken from reference TRBV11-2 and TRBJ1-6, is EAGVAQSPRYKIIEKRQSVAFWCNPISGHATLYWYQQILGQGPKLLIQFQNNGVVDDSQLPKDRFSAERLKGVDSTLKIQPAKLEDSAVYLCASSLTGTNNSPLHFGNGTRLTVT.

The chain joins TRBV10-3 to TRBJ1-1, with D uncertain. Germline V gene data show CDR1 as ENHRY and CDR2 as SYGVKD. The CDR3 covers 16 residues. Trimming cost V 3 bases and J 6 bases, with 20 bases left between them. CDR3 sequence: CAISESRGSSFSEAFF. The CDR3 bases are TGTGCCATCAGTGAAAGTCGGGGTTCTTCATTTTCTGAAGCTTTCTTT.

The rearrangement uses TRBV7-9 and TRBJ2-2, with TRBD1 matching 8 bases. The ends lost 5 bases at V and 5 bases at J; junction bases unmatched: 10. The germline V gene has CDR1 SEHNR and CDR2 FQNEAQ (reference sequence). This CDR3 spans 16 amino acids. This CDR3 reads CASSRGQGVATGELFF. The CDR3 bases are TGTGCCAGCAGCCGAGGACAGGGAGTGGCGACCGGGGAGCTGTTTTTT.